These 29 T cell receptor beta chains came from one sample sequenced in a study of STAT5B mutations in CD4+ large granular lymphocyte leukemia (dated 2022 in TCRdb). Libraries were prepared through the immunoSEQ multiplex PCR assay. TCRdb's version of the immuneACCESS table is confined to in-frame rearrangements and falls short of the full clone set. An unresolved V gene accounts for under half of the shortfall where checked; the remainder is of unknown origin. The sample table lists more than 45,000 clones, 60% to 75% of them with a count of one. The biggest ten clones account for 1.5% to 1.9% of the sample. The source material was CD4+ T cells from blood buffy coats. These receptors came from a human donor in good health.

This clone was observed a few times. This chain uses TRBV30 with TRBJ1-6; 9 bases fit TRBD1. The V gene's germline CDR1 is GTSNPN and CDR2 SVGIG (reference sequence). The CDR3 loop spans 12 amino acids. With 5 bases clipped from V and 9 bases from J, the junction kept 2 bases outside the gene matches. The CDR3 loop is CAWGTGPSPLHF. CDR3 DNA: TGTGCCTGGGGGACAGGGCCTTCACCCCTCCACTTT.

This clone was seen more than once but under ten times. The chain combines TRBV29-1 with TRBJ2-3; 11 bases are shared with TRBD2. V shed 7 bases and J 2 bases; nucleotides not matched to a gene: 8. Per the germline V gene, CDR1 is SQVTM and CDR2 is ANQGSEA. This CDR3 spans 15 amino acids. The CDR3 is CSAVASGGITDTQYF. In DNA form, the CDR3 reads TGCAGCGCCGTAGCTAGCGGGGGGATCACAGATACGCAGTATTTT.

This clone was found a few times. The CDR3 coding sequence is TGTGCCAGCAGCTTAGGCAGTCTCTACACCGGGGAGCTGTTTTTT. This translates into CASSLGSLYTGELFF. The chain joins TRBV7-9 to TRBJ2-2; D not resolved. CDR1 and CDR2 (germline): SEHNR, FQNEAQ (reference sequence). Trimming cost V 1 base and J 3 bases, with 9 bases left between them. This CDR3 comprises 15 residues.

There are a few counts of this clone. V usage is TRBV27 and J usage is TRBJ1-6; tentatively, D is TRBD1 (6 bases). V dropped 6 bases and J dropped 9 bases, with 18 bases sitting between them. Germline V gene sequence: CDR1 MNHEY, CDR2 SMNVEV (reference sequence). CDR3 size: 15 residues. The CDR3 nucleotides are TGTGCCAGCAGCCCCCGGACCCTCAGGGGTTCACCCCTCCACTTT. This encodes CASSPRTLRGSPLHF.

The chain uses TRBV19 and TRBJ2-1, with unresolved D. Germline V CDR1 and CDR2: LNHDA, SQIVND (reference sequence). The CDR3 covers 13 residues. V was cut by 1 base and J by 6 bases, with 7 bases left in between. The CDR3 region has the DNA TGTGCCAGTAGTATAGGCGTGGGCAATGAGCAGTTCTTC. Its protein is CASSIGVGNEQFF.

The chain recombines TRBV23-1 with TRBJ1-1; D gene ambiguous. TRBV23-1 is an ORF; its function is uncertain. This CDR3 region has 16 residues. Trimming left V 0 bases short and J 1 base short, with 12 bases between. In DNA form, the CDR3 reads TGCGCCAGCAGTCAATCGTATGCGGCGGCGAACACTGAAGCTTTCTTT. Its protein is CASSQSYAAANTEAFF.

This chain joins TRBV30 and TRBJ1-5; D unresolved. V was shortened by 1 base and J by 5 bases, with 9 bases between the two germline ends. The germline CDR1 and CDR2 sequences are GTSNPN and SVGIG (reference sequence). The CDR3 covers 13 residues. CDR3 sequence (DNA): TGTGCCTGGAGTGGGGAAGGGTATCAGCCCCAGCATTTT. Translated, it gives CAWSGEGYQPQHF.

The chain combines TRBV18 with TRBJ2-1, with a tentative D call TRBD2 (5 bases). Germline lookup yields CDR1 KGHSH and CDR2 LQKENI. The V end was cut by 7 bases, the J end by 8 bases, with 15 bases between. CDR3 length: 13 residues. CDR3 coding DNA: TGTGCCAGCTTGGGGTCCGGGGTGCATGAGCAGTTCTTC. It translates to CASLGSGVHEQFF. Based on the CDR3 plus reference TRBV18 and TRBJ2-1, the full variable domain is NAGVMQNPRHLVRRRGQEARLRCSPMKGHSHVYWYRQLPEEGLKFMVYLQKENIIDESGMPKERFSAEFPKEGPSILRIQQVVRGDSAAYFCASLGSGVHEQFFGPGTRLTVL.

The chain recombines TRBV7-2 with TRBJ1-2; tentative D call: TRBD1 (6 bases). The CDR3 consists of 14 residues. Trimming removed 1 base at V and 6 bases at J, with 12 bases between. Germline loops: CDR1 SGHTA, CDR2 FQGNSA. As DNA, the CDR3 is TGTGCCAGCAGCTTAGACACAGGGAGAGATGGCTACACCTTC. It encodes CASSLDTGRDGYTF.

The chain joins TRBV28 to TRBJ2-7; 8 bases are shared with TRBD2. Trimming cost V 4 bases and J 2 bases; bases outside gene matches: 7. Per germline, CDR1 MDHEN and CDR2 SYDVKM. The length of the CDR3 is 15 residues. CDR3 in amino acids: CASSSGGPRPYEQYV. The CDR3 nucleotides read TGTGCCAGCAGTTCGGGGGGGCCTAGACCCTACGAGCAGTACGTC.

The table lists this clone with a count of one. This chain connects TRBV5-6 to TRBJ2-2, with no clear D. The CDR3 length is 13 residues. Per the germline V gene, CDR1 is SGHDT and CDR2 is YYEEEE. V shed 4 bases and J shed 2 bases, with 6 bases lying between them. The CDR3 loop is CASSGVNTGELFF. CDR3 DNA sequence: TGTGCCAGCAGCGGGGTCAACACCGGGGAGCTGTTTTTT.

The table lists this clone with a few counts. The chain is built from TRBV9 and TRBJ2-5; D may be TRBD1 (6 bases). This CDR3 has 14 amino acids. Germline values: CDR1 SGDLS, CDR2 YYNGEE. V was pared by 3 bases and J by 1 base, with 10 bases between. The CDR3 loop is CASSAGTIQETQYF. The CDR3 DNA reads TGTGCCAGCAGCGCGGGGACAATCCAAGAGACCCAGTACTTC.

The chain joins TRBV6-1 to TRBJ2-1; a weak D match, TRBD1 (6 bases). Trimming removed 7 bases from V and 2 bases from J, with 9 bases in between. Germline lookup yields CDR1 MNHNS and CDR2 SASEGT. This CDR3 has 13 amino acids. As DNA, the CDR3 is TGTGCCAGCAAACAGGGACCCTACAATGAGCAGTTCTTC. Amino acid sequence: CASKQGPYNEQFF.

This chain links TRBV7-8 with TRBJ2-2, with D perhaps TRBD1 (6 bases). The CDR3 consists of 15 residues. Germline V gives CDR1 SGHVS, CDR2 FQNEAQ. Trimming cost V 1 base and J 8 bases, with 14 bases left between them. CDR3: CASSLVLGASGELFF. Written as DNA, the CDR3 is TGTGCCAGCAGCTTAGTCCTGGGGGCTTCAGGGGAGCTGTTTTTT.

The chain joins TRBV30 to TRBJ1-2; D uncertain. CDR3 size: 12 residues. Trimming took 2 bases from V and 4 from J, leaving 8 bases between them. CDR1 is GTSNPN, CDR2 SVGIG, per germline (reference sequence). The CDR3 nucleotides read TGTGCCTGGAGTATGGCACCCTATGGCTACACCTTC. It yields the protein CAWSMAPYGYTF.

The chain couples TRBV19 to TRBJ2-2; D is tentatively TRBD1 or TRBD2 (5 bases each). Germline V gene sequence: CDR1 LNHDA, CDR2 SQIVND (reference sequence). The CDR3 contains 13 residues. Trimming took off 5 bases at V and 3 bases at J, with 7 bases between the two ends. CDR3 sequence reads: CASSRGDTGELFF. In nucleotides, the CDR3 is TGTGCCAGTAGTCGAGGGGACACCGGGGAGCTGTTTTTT.

In its sample, this clone was seen a few times. The V and J genes are TRBV19 and TRBJ2-5; 9 bases fit TRBD1. This CDR3 has 13 residues. Germline V gene sequence: CDR1 LNHDA, CDR2 SQIVND (reference sequence). Losses at the gene ends were 6 bases for V and 5 bases for J; bases not matched to a gene: 4. CDR3 sequence (DNA): TGTGCCAGTAGCACAGGGGGCGCGGAGACCCAGTACTTC. The encoded protein is CASSTGGAETQYF.

This chain uses TRBV6-5 with TRBJ2-3; D is undetermined. This CDR3 is built from 11 residues. Per germline, CDR1 MNHEY and CDR2 SVGAGI. V gave up 5 bases and J gave up 9 bases, with 9 bases separating them. CDR3 loop: CASSAQETQYF. CDR3 bases: TGTGCCAGCAGTGCGCAGGAGACGCAGTATTTT.

J is TRBJ1-5 and V is TRBV18; TRBD1 might be the D (6 bases). V was clipped by 3 bases and J by 8 bases, with 14 bases between them. CDR1 is KGHSH, CDR2 LQKENI, per germline. The CDR3 contains 14 residues. The chain's CDR3 is CASSPGHPFEPQHF. The CDR3 DNA reads as TGTGCCAGCTCACCGGGACACCCTTTTGAGCCCCAGCATTTT.

The V gene is TRBV11-1, the J gene TRBJ1-1; tentatively, D is TRBD1 (5 bases). The germline gives CDR1 SGHAT, CDR2 FQDESV (reference sequence). This CDR3 has 14 amino acids. With 6 bases removed from V and 0 bases from J, the gap between germline ends came to 11 bases. DNA for the CDR3: TGTGCCAGCAGGAAGACAGACATGAACACTGAAGCTTTCTTT. Translating gives CASRKTDMNTEAFF.

This clone was observed a single time. This chain joins TRBV19 and TRBJ1-5; 8 nucleotides agree with TRBD1. V lost 8 bases and J lost 3; bases outside the gene matches: 9. The germline V gene has CDR1 LNHDA and CDR2 SQIVND (reference sequence). The length of the CDR3 is 15 residues. CDR3 sequence reads: CASVAGGADNQPQHF. DNA for the CDR3: TGTGCCAGTGTAGCAGGGGGCGCTGACAATCAGCCCCAGCATTTT.

This clone was seen a single time. V and J are TRBV15 and TRBJ2-5; no definite D call. The length of the CDR3 is 13 residues. Trimming left V 0 bases short and J 7 bases short, with 9 bases between. Germline lookup yields CDR1 LNHNV and CDR2 YYDKDF (reference sequence). CDR3 loop: CATSRDLLGTQYF. Here the CDR3 DNA reads TGTGCCACCAGCAGAGACCTCCTTGGGACCCAGTACTTC.

This chain links TRBV19 with TRBJ1-4; no clear D gene. The CDR3 is 12 residues long. V was shortened by 5 bases and J by 4 bases, with 5 bases between the two germline ends. The germline V gene encodes CDR1 LNHDA and CDR2 SQIVND (reference sequence). The CDR3 is CASSLLNEKLFF. In DNA form, the CDR3 reads TGTGCCAGTAGTCTGCTTAATGAAAAACTGTTTTTT.

The table lists this clone with a few counts. The chain combines TRBV7-9 with TRBJ1-1; D gene unclear. V was clipped by 7 bases and J by 2 bases, with 11 bases between them. Germline values: CDR1 SEHNR, CDR2 FQNEAQ (reference sequence). The CDR3 is 13 amino acids. In DNA, the CDR3 is TGTGCCAGCAACAGTGAGGGAAACACTGAAGCTTTCTTT. This codes for CASNSEGNTEAFF.

The rearrangement uses TRBV19 and TRBJ2-1; the D is unclear. CDR3 length: 16 amino acids. V was shortened by 1 base and J by 4 bases, with 14 bases between the two germline ends. Germline loops: CDR1 LNHDA, CDR2 SQIVND (reference sequence). CDR3 sequence (DNA): TGTGCCAGTAGTATAGGGAACTACCGACCTTACAATGAGCAGTTCTTC. Its translation: CASSIGNYRPYNEQFF.

The CDR3 nucleotides read TGTGCCAGCAGCTTTCAGGACGGGGAGCTGTTTTTT. This codes for CASSFQDGELFF. J is TRBJ2-2 and V is TRBV5-4; the D is unclear. From germline, CDR1 is SGHNT and CDR2 YYREEE (reference sequence). Trimming left V 2 bases short and J 7 bases short, with 6 bases between. This CDR3 is 12 amino acids long. The whole variable domain, remainder taken from reference TRBV5-4 and TRBJ2-2, is ETGVTQSPTHLIKTRGQQVTLRCSSQSGHNTVSWYQQALGQGPQFIFQYYREEENGRGNFPPRFSGLQFPNYSSELNVNALELDDSALYLCASSFQDGELFFGEGSRLTVL.

This clone occurred once. J is TRBJ2-7 and V is TRBV18; D might be TRBD1 (5 bases). Trimming took off 1 base at V and 2 bases at J, with 9 bases between the two ends. Germline CDR1 and CDR2: KGHSH and LQKENI. The CDR3 runs to 14 residues. The CDR3 region has the DNA TGTGCCAGCTCACCACGGGGCCAAGCCTACGAGCAGTACTTC. This translates into CASSPRGQAYEQYF.

V and J are TRBV6-6 and TRBJ1-6, with D unresolved. V was trimmed by 6 bases and J by 7 bases, leaving 7 bases between them. Germline V gene lookup returns CDR1 MNHNY and CDR2 SVGAGI (reference sequence). CDR3 length: 12 residues. The CDR3 reads CASRRVNSPLHF. In nucleotides, the CDR3 is TGTGCCAGCAGGAGGGTAAATTCACCCCTCCACTTT.

This clone has only one observation. The V gene is TRBV2, the J gene TRBJ1-2, with D unresolved. The germline CDR1 and CDR2 sequences are SNHLY and FYNNEI. The CDR3 is 11 amino acids. V lost 7 bases, J lost 4 bases, and 7 bases lay in between. The CDR3 loop is CASTTVYGYTF. The CDR3 DNA reads as TGTGCCAGCACTACTGTCTATGGCTACACCTTC.